The present T cell receptor (beta chain) was sequenced within a study of blood T cell repertoires in COVID-19. On the study more broadly: Both acute and convalescent COVID-19 samples were obtained from the United States, Italy and Spain.

This CDR3 comprises 13 residues. The germline gives CDR1 SGHRS, CDR2 YFSETQ. The J segment lost 3 bases and the V segment lost 6 bases, leaving 4 bases of the junction unmatched. Profiled with immunoSEQ multiplex PCR; TCRdb holds only in-frame clones, not every one. Here the sample spans approximately 200,000 clones, roughly 85% being singletons. The V call is TRBV5-1, the J call TRBJ2-7, with 9 bases aligning to TRBD2. The sample was peripheral blood. This TCR was recovered from a man in his sixties with acute or convalescent COVID-19. The CDR3 sequence: CASTGTSRYEQYF. CDR3 in DNA: TGCGCCAGCACAGGGACTAGCCGCTACGAGCAGTACTTC.